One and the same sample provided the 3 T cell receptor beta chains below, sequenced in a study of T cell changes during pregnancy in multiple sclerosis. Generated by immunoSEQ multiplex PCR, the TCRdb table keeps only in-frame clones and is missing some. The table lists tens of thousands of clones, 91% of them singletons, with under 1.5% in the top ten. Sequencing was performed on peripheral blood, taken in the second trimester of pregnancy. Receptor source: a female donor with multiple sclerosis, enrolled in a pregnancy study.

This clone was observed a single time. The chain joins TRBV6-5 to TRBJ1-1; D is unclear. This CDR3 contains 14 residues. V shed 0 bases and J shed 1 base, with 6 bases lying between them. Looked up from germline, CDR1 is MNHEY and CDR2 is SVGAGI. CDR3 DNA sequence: TGTGCCAGCAGTTACTCGAGACAGAACACTGAAGCTTTCTTT. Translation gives CASSYSRQNTEAFF.

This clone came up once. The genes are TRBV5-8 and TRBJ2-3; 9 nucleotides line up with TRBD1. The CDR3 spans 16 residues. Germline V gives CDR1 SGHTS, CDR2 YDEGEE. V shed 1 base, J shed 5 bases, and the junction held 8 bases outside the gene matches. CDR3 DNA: TGTGCCAGCAGCTTGACCCACAGGGGGCCGGTAGATACGCAGTATTTT. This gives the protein CASSLTHRGPVDTQYF.

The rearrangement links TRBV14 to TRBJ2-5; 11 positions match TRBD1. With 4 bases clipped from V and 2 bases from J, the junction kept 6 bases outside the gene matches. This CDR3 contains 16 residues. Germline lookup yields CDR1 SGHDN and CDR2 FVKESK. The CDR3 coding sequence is TGTGCCAGCAGCCTTGGACAGGGGGCTGGACAAGAGACCCAGTACTTC. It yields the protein CASSLGQGAGQETQYF.